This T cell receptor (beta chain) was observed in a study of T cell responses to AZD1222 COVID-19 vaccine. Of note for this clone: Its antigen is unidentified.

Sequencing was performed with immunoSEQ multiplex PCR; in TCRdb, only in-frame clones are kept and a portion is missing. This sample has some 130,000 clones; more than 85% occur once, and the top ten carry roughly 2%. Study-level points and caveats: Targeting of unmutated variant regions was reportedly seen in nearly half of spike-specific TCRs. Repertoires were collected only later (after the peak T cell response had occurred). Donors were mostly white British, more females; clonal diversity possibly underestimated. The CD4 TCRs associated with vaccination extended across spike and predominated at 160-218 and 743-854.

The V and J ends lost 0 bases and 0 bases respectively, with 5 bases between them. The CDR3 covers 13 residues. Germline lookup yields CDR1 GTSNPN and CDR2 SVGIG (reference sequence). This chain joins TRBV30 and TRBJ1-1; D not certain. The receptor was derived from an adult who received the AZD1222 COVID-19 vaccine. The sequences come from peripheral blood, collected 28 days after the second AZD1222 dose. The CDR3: CAWSVTVNTEAFF. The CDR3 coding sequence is TGTGCCTGGAGTGTAACGGTGAACACTGAAGCTTTCTTT.